The rows below give T cell receptor beta chains drawn from one sample of a study of cytomegalovirus exposure and HLA in healthy donors. Assay used: immunoSEQ multiplex PCR; TCRdb lists only in-frame clones, some missing. Among roughly 100,000 clones, roughly 80% were seen once, and the ten largest hold 6.5% to 8.5%. Sequencing was performed on PBMCs. The receptors were gathered from a man aged 25 to 40 in good health and CMV-seropositive. Each CDR3 is given with its conserved first and last residue. The D gene is left open where the match is weak. Expanded clones get a size class; other rows say once, few or many, or leave the size out.

j_call	d_call	cdr3_length	clone_size	v_call	cdr3_nt	cdr3_aa
TRBJ2-3	NA	15	NA	TRBV4-2	TGTGCCAGCAGCCAAGAGGTGCAACTCACAGATACGCAGTATTTT	CASSQEVQLTDTQYF
TRBJ2-5	NA	15	NA	TRBV9	TGTGCCAGCAGCGTGGCGGGGACTTACCAAGAGACCCAGTACTTC	CASSVAGTYQETQYF
TRBJ2-1	TRBD2	15	NA	TRBV29-1	TGCAGCGTTGCTGGCGGGGGGCCGAATTCCAATGAGCAGTTCTTC	CSVAGGGPNSNEQFF
TRBJ2-3	TRBD2	15	NA	TRBV4-3	TGCGCCAGCAGCCAAGTCCTAGCGGCTCAGCCCACGCAGTATTTT	CASSQVLAAQPTQYF
TRBJ2-2	TRBD2	14	NA	TRBV28	TGTGCCACATCTAGCGGGGGGGCCACCGGGGAGCTGTTTTTT	CATSSGGATGELFF
TRBJ1-6	NA	15	NA	TRBV6-1	TGTGCCAGCGGACACAGCACAGGGACGCCTTCACCCCTCCACTTT	CASGHSTGTPSPLHF
TRBJ1-5	NA	17	few	TRBV19	TGTGCCAGTAGTGGCCGGGGGTCGTTATTTATTAATCAGCCCCAGCATTTT	CASSGRGSLFINQPQHF
TRBJ1-5	NA	14	NA	TRBV7-2	TGTGCCAGCAGCTTAGCCAGGAGCAATCAGCCCCAGCATTTT	CASSLARSNQPQHF
TRBJ2-3	TRBD2	15	once	TRBV4-2	TGTGCCAGCAGCCCTCGGGGGGAAGGTACAGATACGCAGTATTTT	CASSPRGEGTDTQYF
TRBJ1-2	NA	12	few	TRBV7-2	TGTGCCAGCAGCTTACAGGGCTATGGCTACACCTTC	CASSLQGYGYTF
TRBJ2-1	TRBD1	13	once	TRBV27	TGTGCCAGCAGCTGGGACAGGGCCAATGAGCAGTTCTTC	CASSWDRANEQFF
TRBJ1-2	TRBD1	15	few	TRBV5-1	TGCGCCAGCAGCGTGGAACAGGGGGCGTTTGATGGCTACACCTTC	CASSVEQGAFDGYTF
TRBJ2-2	NA	13	NA	TRBV29-1	TGCAGCGGTACAGGAGAAAACACCGGGGAGCTGTTTTTT	CSGTGENTGELFF
TRBJ2-1	TRBD2	17	NA	TRBV4-3	TGCGCCAGCAGCCAAGATCTTTTAGCGGGGAGGATGAATGAGCAGTTCTTC	CASSQDLLAGRMNEQFF
TRBJ2-3	TRBD2	15	NA	TRBV13	TGTGCCACCGCCCCCGGCGGGGGGCGCACAGATACGCAGTATTTT	CATAPGGGRTDTQYF
TRBJ2-3	NA	19	NA	TRBV4-2	TGTGCCAGCAGCCCCCGTGGACGGGGGTCATCCTCGTTCACAGATACGCAGTATTTT	CASSPRGRGSSSFTDTQYF
TRBJ1-5	NA	13	NA	TRBV2	TGTGCCAGCAGTGAAGAGAGATATCAGCCCCAGCATTTT	CASSEERYQPQHF
TRBJ2-2	TRBD1	14	NA	TRBV27	TGTGCCAGCAGACGGGGACAGCCCACCGGGGAGCTGTTTTTT	CASRRGQPTGELFF
TRBJ1-6	NA	13	NA	TRBV5-5	TGTGCCAGCAGCTTGGGAGGGCTTTCACCCCTCCACTTT	CASSLGGLSPLHF
TRBJ1-1	NA	15	NA	TRBV9	TGTGCCAGCAGCGTAGGGACGGACTTGAACACTGAAGCTTTCTTT	CASSVGTDLNTEAFF
TRBJ2-5	NA	15	NA	TRBV15	TGTGCCACCAGCGTTAGGACAGCTCCCCAAGAGACCCAGTACTTC	CATSVRTAPQETQYF
TRBJ2-5	TRBD2	17	NA	TRBV7-9	TGTGCCAGCAGCCTTGGGTACGATAGCGGGGGCCAAGAGACCCAGTACTTC	CASSLGYDSGGQETQYF
TRBJ2-7	NA	12	NA	TRBV5-1	TGCGCCAGCAGCTCCCTCTCCTACGAGCAGTACTTC	CASSSLSYEQYF
TRBJ1-5	TRBD1	15	NA	TRBV5-8	TGTGCCAGCAGCTCCAGGGGGAATCGCAATCAGCCCCAGCATTTT	CASSSRGNRNQPQHF
TRBJ2-5	NA	16	NA	TRBV5-6	TGTGCCAGCAGCTTGAAAGGGGTCAACATCCAAGAGACCCAGTACTTC	CASSLKGVNIQETQYF
TRBJ1-3	TRBD1	15	NA	TRBV19	TGTGCCAGTAGTACGGGACAGGGAGCGGGAAACACCATATATTTT	CASSTGQGAGNTIYF
TRBJ2-1	TRBD2	13	NA	TRBV4-1	TGCGCCAGCGGGACTAGCGGATACAATGAGCAGTTCTTC	CASGTSGYNEQFF
TRBJ2-7	NA	15	NA	TRBV5-6	TGTGCCAGCAGCTTGCTCCGTTGGGGAGCCTACGAGCAGTACTTC	CASSLLRWGAYEQYF
TRBJ1-6	NA	18	few	TRBV19	TGTGCCAGTAGTACAACCTGGAAATTGGGAGGGCCAAATTCACCCCTCCACTTT	CASSTTWKLGGPNSPLHF
TRBJ2-6	NA	14	NA	TRBV15	TGTGCCACCAGGAACAGGGCTGGGGCCAACGTCCTGACTTTC	CATRNRAGANVLTF
TRBJ1-6	NA	13	NA	TRBV19	TGTGCCAGCAGTCTGCCGGGTAATTCACCCCTCCACTTT	CASSLPGNSPLHF
TRBJ2-7	TRBD1	13	NA	TRBV7-9	TGTGCCAGCAGACAAGGGACAGGTGACGAGCAGTACTTC	CASRQGTGDEQYF
TRBJ1-2	NA	12	NA	TRBV7-2	TGTGCCAGCAGCTTCAGGAACTATGGCTACACCTTC	CASSFRNYGYTF
TRBJ1-5	NA	14	NA	TRBV25-1	TGTGCCAGCAGTGAAGAGGGTAGCAATCAGCCCCAGCATTTT	CASSEEGSNQPQHF
TRBJ1-1	NA	13	NA	TRBV30	TGTGCCTGGAGTGGCCAGATGAACACTGAAGCTTTCTTT	CAWSGQMNTEAFF
TRBJ2-1	TRBD2	17	few	TRBV5-1	TGCGCCAGCAGCTTGGGGTCCCTGGCGGGGGCCTACAATGAGCAGTTCTTC	CASSLGSLAGAYNEQFF
TRBJ2-7	TRBD2	15	few	TRBV28	TGTGCCAGCAGTGCCGGGGAGGGCGTGAAGTACGGGCAGTACTTC	CASSAGEGVKYGQYF
TRBJ1-1	NA	16	NA	TRBV18	TGTGCCAGCTCACCCAGTCCCCCCGGGATTGGCACTGAAGCTTTCTTT	CASSPSPPGIGTEAFF
TRBJ1-4	NA	13	NA	TRBV30	TGTGCCGCAAAGGACTCCCATAATGAAAAACTGTTTTTT	CAAKDSHNEKLFF
TRBJ2-7	TRBD2	17	NA	TRBV5-1	TGCGCCAGCAGCTTGGGGCAGGGACTAGCGGGGGACTACGAGCAGTACTTC	CASSLGQGLAGDYEQYF
TRBJ2-1	TRBD2	16	NA	TRBV9	TGTGCCAGCAGCGTAGTGGTAGCGGGGGCCAGGGGTGAGCAGTTCTTC	CASSVVVAGARGEQFF